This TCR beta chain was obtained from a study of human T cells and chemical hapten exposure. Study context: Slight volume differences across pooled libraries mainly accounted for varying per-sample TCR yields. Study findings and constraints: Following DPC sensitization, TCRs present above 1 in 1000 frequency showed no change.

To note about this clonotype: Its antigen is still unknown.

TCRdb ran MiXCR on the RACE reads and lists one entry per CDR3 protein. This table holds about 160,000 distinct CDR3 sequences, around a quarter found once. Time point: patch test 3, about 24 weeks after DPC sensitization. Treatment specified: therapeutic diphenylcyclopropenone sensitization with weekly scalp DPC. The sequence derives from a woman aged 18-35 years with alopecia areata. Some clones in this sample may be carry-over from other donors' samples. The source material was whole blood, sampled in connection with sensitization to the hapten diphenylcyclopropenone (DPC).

The CDR3 nucleotides are TGTGCCAGTAGTATGTCCGCCGCCTACGAGCAGTACTTC. Translating it yields CASSMSAAYEQYF. V gene TRBV19 combines with J gene TRBJ2-7, with D uncertain. CDR1 LNHDA and CDR2 SQIVND come from the germline V gene (reference sequence). V was trimmed by 3 bases and J by 2 bases, leaving 8 bases between them. The CDR3 is 13 amino acids.